The sequence of this T cell receptor (beta chain) was determined in a study of vaccination and CD4 T cells after COVID-19. Broader study findings: Analysis covered relatively few convalescent patients and lacked any early post-infection timepoints.

Treatment meaning: roughly 10-day PBMC culture with coronavirus spike peptide pools or control peptides (ViraFEST assay). Approximately 1.8 million PBMCs were grown per well alongside about 10 IU/ml IL-2 and roughly 10 ug/ml peptide pools. The germline gives CDR1 SNHLY, CDR2 FYNNEI. The germline V and J ends were trimmed by 6 bases and 7 bases, with 19 bases remaining between them. The CDR3 consists of 14 residues. To note about this clonotype: The target antigen is unknown.

Sequenced with the Oncomine TCR Beta short-read assay was DNA taken from cultured CD4+ T cells. TCRdb itself ran the PCR reads through MiXCR, one entry per CDR3 protein. The sample carries fewer than 4,000 distinct CDR3 sequences, less than 40% recorded once. The J gene is TRBJ2-7, the V gene TRBV2, with D perhaps being TRBD1 or TRBD2 (5 bases each). The sample consisted of CD4+ T cells from blood, cultured in vitro. The sequence was collected from a human donor who had recovered from COVID-19. The CDR3 sequence is CASRDRDGSTEQYF. CDR3 DNA: TGTGCCAGCAGGGACCGGGACGGATCTACGGAGCAGTACTTC.